This T cell receptor (beta chain) was captured by sequencing in a study of T cells in Graves' hyperthyroidism and ophthalmopathy. General study points: Blood also showed most of the thyroid clonotypes that were expanded above 0.001.

The hyperthyroidism patients had all been newly diagnosed, and their disease duration was under 2 months. Their ages ranged from 18 to 65 years. Initially, at the first diagnosis of hyperthyroidism and before any ophthalmopathy symptoms, blood was sampled. The length of the CDR3 is 16 residues. Germline trimming cut 4 bases from V and 0 bases from J; bases unmatched to any gene: 4. With respect to this clonotype: The target antigen is unknown.

TCR beta CDR3 regions were amplified from RNA. Carried out on the TCR CDR3, a first-round RT-PCR used the HTBI primer set. TCRdb fed the multiplex PCR reads into MiXCR, producing one record per CDR3 protein. The sample lists fewer than 300,000 distinct CDR3 sequences, less than 30% occurring once. The rearrangement uses TRBV12-3 or TRBV12-4 and TRBJ1-5; 9 bases map to TRBD1. The specimen sequenced was blood. The origin of this receptor is a man aged 40-49 years with Graves' hyperthyroidism that later progressed to Graves' ophthalmopathy. The CDR3 is CASSSGQGNSNQPQHF. The CDR3 nucleotides are TGTGCCAGCAGTTCGGGACAGGGCAATAGCAATCAGCCCCAGCATTTT.